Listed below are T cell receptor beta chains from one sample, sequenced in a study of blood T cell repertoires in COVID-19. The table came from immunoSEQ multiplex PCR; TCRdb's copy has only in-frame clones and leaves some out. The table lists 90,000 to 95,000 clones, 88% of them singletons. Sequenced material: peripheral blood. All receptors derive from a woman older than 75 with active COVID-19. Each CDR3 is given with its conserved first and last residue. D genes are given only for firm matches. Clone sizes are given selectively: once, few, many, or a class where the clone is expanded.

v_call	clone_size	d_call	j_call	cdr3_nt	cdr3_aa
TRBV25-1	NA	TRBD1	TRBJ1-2	TGTGCCAGCAGGGGACAGGGCTTTGATGGCTACACCTTC	CASRGQGFDGYTF
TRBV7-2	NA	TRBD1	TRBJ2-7	TGTGCCAGCAGAATGACAGGGGGCATGTACTTC	CASRMTGGMYF
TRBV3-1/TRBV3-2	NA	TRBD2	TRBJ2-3	TGTGCCAGCAGCCAACTAGCGGGGGGCAGCACAGATACGCAGTATTTT	CASSQLAGGSTDTQYF
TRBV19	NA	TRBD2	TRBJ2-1	TGTGCCAGTAGTATAAGGGGAGGGACTAGCAACAATGAGCAGTTCTTC	CASSIRGGTSNNEQFF
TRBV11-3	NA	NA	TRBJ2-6	TGTGCCAGCAGTAAGGAGGGGGCCAACGTCCTGACTTTC	CASSKEGANVLTF
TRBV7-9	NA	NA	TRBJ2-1	TGTGCCAGCAGCTTAAACTCTTATGAGCAGTTCTTC	CASSLNSYEQFF
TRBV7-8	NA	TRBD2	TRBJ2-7	TGTGCCAGCAGCCCGTGGACTAGCGGGACATACGAGCAGTACTTC	CASSPWTSGTYEQYF
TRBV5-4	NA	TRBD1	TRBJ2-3	TGTGCCAGCAGCCGACAGGGTACAGATACGCAGTATTTT	CASSRQGTDTQYF
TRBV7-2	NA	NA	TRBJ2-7	TGTGCCAGCAGCCAAGGGGCCGCTTCCCCCTACGAGCAGTACTTC	CASSQGAASPYEQYF
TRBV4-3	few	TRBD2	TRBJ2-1	TGCGCCAGCAGCCTCTCTCTAGCGGGAAACTACAATGAGCAGTTCTTC	CASSLSLAGNYNEQFF
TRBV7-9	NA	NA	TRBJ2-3	TGTGCCAGCAGCTCCCCCCGAACGGGAGCCGCGGATACGCAGTATTTT	CASSSPRTGAADTQYF
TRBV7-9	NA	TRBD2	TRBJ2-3	TGTGCCAGCAGCTTAGGCCTAGCGGGAGCCCCAGATACGCAGTATTTT	CASSLGLAGAPDTQYF
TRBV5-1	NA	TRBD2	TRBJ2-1	TGCGCCAGCAGCTTTCTAGCGGCCAATGAGCAGTTCTTC	CASSFLAANEQFF
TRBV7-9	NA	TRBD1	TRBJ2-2	TGTGCCAGCAGCCCCAGGACAGGGGGCTTTATCGGGGAGCTGTTTTTT	CASSPRTGGFIGELFF
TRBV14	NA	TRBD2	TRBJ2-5	TGTGCCAGCAGCCAAGCCCGGCCGGGACTAGATAAGAGAACCCAGTACTTC	CASSQARPGLDKRTQYF
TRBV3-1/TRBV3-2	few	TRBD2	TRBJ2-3	TGTGCCAGCAGCGCGAGACTAGCGGGAGGTTCAGATACGCAGTATTTT	CASSARLAGGSDTQYF
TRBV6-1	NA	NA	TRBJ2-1	TGTGCCAGCAGTGTATCAGGGTTCTTGGACAATTACAATGAGCAGTTCTTC	CASSVSGFLDNYNEQFF
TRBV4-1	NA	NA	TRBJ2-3	TGCGCCAGCATCGGCGGAGGAGGGACAGATACGCAGTATTTT	CASIGGGGTDTQYF
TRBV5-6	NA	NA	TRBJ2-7	TGTGCCAGCAGCCCAACAGGGATCTACGAGCAGTACTTC	CASSPTGIYEQYF
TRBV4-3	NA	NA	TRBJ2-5	TGCGCCAGCAGCCAAGAACAGGGCTATGGGCAGTACTTC	CASSQEQGYGQYF
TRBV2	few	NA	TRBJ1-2	TGTGCCAGCACCGGTAACTATGGCTACACCTTC	CASTGNYGYTF
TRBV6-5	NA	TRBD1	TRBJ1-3	TGTGCCCTAACAGGGGGATATGGAAACACCATATATTTT	CALTGGYGNTIYF
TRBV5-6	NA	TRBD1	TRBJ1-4	TGTGCCAGCAGCTTGGCAGACAGGGGTTTCTTTAATGAAAAACTGTTTTTT	CASSLADRGFFNEKLFF
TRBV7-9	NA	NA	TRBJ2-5	TGTGCCAGCAGCTTATGGACTGTGAAGGAAGAGACCCAGTACTTC	CASSLWTVKEETQYF
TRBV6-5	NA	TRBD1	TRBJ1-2	TGTGCCAGCAGTCCACGACAGGGCTGGGATGGCTACACCTTC	CASSPRQGWDGYTF
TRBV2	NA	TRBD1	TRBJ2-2	TGTGCCAGCACCCCGACAGGGGGCTGGGCCGGGGAGCTGTTTTTT	CASTPTGGWAGELFF
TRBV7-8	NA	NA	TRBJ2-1	TGTGCCAGCAGCCTTAGTCTAGTCAATGAGCAGTTCTTC	CASSLSLVNEQFF
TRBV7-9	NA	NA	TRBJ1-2	TGTGCCAGCAGCTTAGGACAGGCGCCTGGCTACACCTTC	CASSLGQAPGYTF
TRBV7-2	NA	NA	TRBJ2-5	TGTGCCAGCAGCTTAGCGTTAACAGTCAAAGAGACCCAGTACTTC	CASSLALTVKETQYF
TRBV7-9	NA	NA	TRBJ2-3	TGTACCCCAGGGTCTCTGGGAGGAGGCACAGATACGCAGTATTTT	CTPGSLGGGTDTQYF
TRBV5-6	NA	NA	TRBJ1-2	TGTGCCAGCAGCTTGGGCCCGAATAGGGGAAACTATGGCTACACCTTC	CASSLGPNRGNYGYTF
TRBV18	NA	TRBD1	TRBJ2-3	TGTGCCAGCTCACCTTTCCGGGACAGGGGATCAGATACGCAGTATTTT	CASSPFRDRGSDTQYF
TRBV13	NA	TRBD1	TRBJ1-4	TGTGCCAGCAGCTTCAAGGACAGGGACGAAAAACTGTTTTTT	CASSFKDRDEKLFF
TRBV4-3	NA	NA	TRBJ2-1	TGCGCCAGCAGCCAAGAATGGGCCAATGAGCAGTTCTTC	CASSQEWANEQFF
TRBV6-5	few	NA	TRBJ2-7	TGTGCCAGCGAACAGGACAGCTCCTACGAGCAGTACTTC	CASEQDSSYEQYF
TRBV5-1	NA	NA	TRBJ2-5	TGCGCCAGCAGCTTGCAGGTGGAGGGAGAGACCCAGTACTTC	CASSLQVEGETQYF
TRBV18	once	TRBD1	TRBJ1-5	TGTGCCAGCTCACCACAGGACAGGGGAGGAGGCCAGCCCCAGCATTTT	CASSPQDRGGGQPQHF
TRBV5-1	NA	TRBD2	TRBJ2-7	TGCGCCAGCAGCTTGGGCACTAGCGGGAGCTCCTACGAGCAGTACTTC	CASSLGTSGSSYEQYF
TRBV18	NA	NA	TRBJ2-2	TGTGCCAGCTCACCACCGGTCAGGGTCAACACCGGGGAGCTGTTTTTT	CASSPPVRVNTGELFF
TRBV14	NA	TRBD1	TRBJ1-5	TGTGCCAGCAGCGGACAGGGAGGTGGGCCCCAGCATTTT	CASSGQGGGPQHF
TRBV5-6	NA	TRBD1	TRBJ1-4	TGTGCCAGCAGCTGGAGGACAGGGGAGGATGAAAAACTGTTTTTT	CASSWRTGEDEKLFF